The rows below give T cell receptor beta chains drawn from one sample of a study of blood T cell repertoires in COVID-19. Sequenced by immunoSEQ multiplex PCR; TCRdb stores in-frame clones only, minus some. The top ten hold 5.4% of the sample, which has 75,000 to 95,000 clones, about four fifths seen once. The sequencing sample was made of peripheral blood. These receptors were taken from a woman older than 75 with active or convalescent COVID-19. Both conserved end residues are part of each CDR3. A D gene is named only where the DNA matches it firmly. Rows give clone size only sometimes, using once, few, many, or a class for an expanded clone.

clone size: NA; J gene: TRBJ1-1; D gene: NA; V gene: TRBV7-9; CDR3 protein: CASSLSAVTEAFF; CDR3 DNA: TGTGCCAGCAGCTTAAGTGCGGTCACTGAAGCTTTCTTT
clone size: NA; J gene: TRBJ2-5; D gene: TRBD2; V gene: TRBV9; CDR3 protein: CASSVGLALGLETQYF; CDR3 DNA: TGTGCCAGCAGCGTGGGACTAGCTCTTGGATTAGAGACCCAGTACTTC
clone size: NA; J gene: TRBJ2-5; D gene: TRBD2; V gene: TRBV10-3; CDR3 protein: CAQNSLSRVWGGETQYF; CDR3 DNA: TGTGCCCAAAATAGCCTATCACGGGTGTGGGGGGGAGAGACCCAGTACTTC
clone size: NA; J gene: TRBJ1-5; D gene: TRBD1; V gene: TRBV12-5; CDR3 protein: CASDRQGDQPQHF; CDR3 DNA: TGTGCTAGTGATAGACAGGGAGATCAGCCCCAGCATTTT
clone size: few; J gene: TRBJ2-7; D gene: TRBD1; V gene: TRBV5-3; CDR3 protein: CARSCTKSGTATYEQYF; CDR3 DNA: TGTGCCAGAAGCTGCACGAAGTCCGGGACAGCTACCTACGAGCAGTACTTC
clone size: NA; J gene: TRBJ1-2; D gene: NA; V gene: TRBV6-6; CDR3 protein: CASADYGYTF; CDR3 DNA: TGTGCCAGCGCGGACTATGGCTACACCTTC
clone size: NA; J gene: TRBJ2-3; D gene: TRBD2; V gene: TRBV20-1; CDR3 protein: CSASSVAGVADTQYF; CDR3 DNA: TGCAGTGCTAGTAGCGTAGCGGGGGTGGCAGATACGCAGTATTTT
clone size: NA; J gene: TRBJ2-7; D gene: NA; V gene: TRBV6-6; CDR3 protein: CASRIEGEQYF; CDR3 DNA: TGTGCCAGCAGAATAGAGGGCGAGCAGTACTTC
clone size: NA; J gene: TRBJ1-6; D gene: TRBD1; V gene: TRBV27; CDR3 protein: CASSLSGQALSSPLHF; CDR3 DNA: TGTGCCAGCAGTTTATCGGGACAGGCGCTCTCTTCACCCCTCCACTTT
clone size: few; J gene: TRBJ2-6; D gene: NA; V gene: TRBV11-2; CDR3 protein: CASRPLGGLGANVLTF; CDR3 DNA: TGTGCCAGCAGACCGCTGGGGGGTCTTGGGGCCAACGTCCTGACTTTC
clone size: few; J gene: TRBJ2-7; D gene: TRBD2; V gene: TRBV18; CDR3 protein: CASSSYGGGGSEQYF; CDR3 DNA: TGTGCCAGCTCAAGCTACGGCGGGGGTGGGAGCGAGCAGTACTTC
clone size: NA; J gene: TRBJ2-3; D gene: NA; V gene: TRBV7-6; CDR3 protein: CASSLVRQRTDTQYF; CDR3 DNA: TGTGCCAGCAGCTTAGTGCGACAGCGCACAGATACGCAGTATTTT
clone size: once; J gene: TRBJ1-2; D gene: NA; V gene: TRBV23-1; CDR3 protein: CASSHTDRGGYTF; CDR3 DNA: TGCGCCAGCAGTCATACGGATCGGGGTGGCTACACCTTC
clone size: NA; J gene: TRBJ2-5; D gene: NA; V gene: TRBV3-1/TRBV3-2; CDR3 protein: CASSPRFRETQYF; CDR3 DNA: TGTGCCAGCAGCCCCAGGTTCCGGGAGACCCAGTACTTC
clone size: NA; J gene: TRBJ2-5; D gene: NA; V gene: TRBV9; CDR3 protein: CASSVAREETQYF; CDR3 DNA: TGTGCCAGCAGCGTAGCTAGAGAAGAGACCCAGTACTTC
clone size: NA; J gene: TRBJ1-3; D gene: NA; V gene: TRBV2; CDR3 protein: CASSQEQGTRNTIYF; CDR3 DNA: TGTGCCAGCAGCCAGGAACAGGGAACTAGAAACACCATATATTTT
clone size: NA; J gene: TRBJ2-2; D gene: TRBD1; V gene: TRBV25-1; CDR3 protein: CASSARQGTNTGELFF; CDR3 DNA: TGTGCCAGCAGTGCCCGACAGGGAACGAACACCGGGGAGCTGTTTTTT
clone size: NA; J gene: TRBJ2-1; D gene: NA; V gene: TRBV7-6; CDR3 protein: CASTRALASSYNEQFF; CDR3 DNA: TGTGCCAGCACCCGAGCCCTAGCCAGCTCCTACAATGAGCAGTTCTTC
clone size: NA; J gene: TRBJ1-2; D gene: NA; V gene: TRBV20-1; CDR3 protein: CSASTPGFYYGYTF; CDR3 DNA: TGCAGTGCTAGTACCCCGGGGTTCTACTATGGCTACACCTTC
clone size: NA; J gene: TRBJ2-7; D gene: NA; V gene: TRBV5-1; CDR3 protein: CASSLDNSYEQYF; CDR3 DNA: TGCGCCAGCAGCTTGGACAACTCCTACGAGCAGTACTTC
clone size: NA; J gene: TRBJ2-4; D gene: TRBD2; V gene: TRBV5-1; CDR3 protein: CASSYSDFSGGQNIQYF; CDR3 DNA: TGCGCCAGCAGCTACTCCGATTTTAGCGGGGGACAAAACATTCAGTACTTC
clone size: NA; J gene: TRBJ2-2; D gene: NA; V gene: TRBV29-1; CDR3 protein: CSAGVSGGTGELFF; CDR3 DNA: TGCAGCGCGGGGGTTTCAGGGGGTACCGGGGAGCTGTTTTTT
clone size: NA; J gene: TRBJ1-6; D gene: NA; V gene: TRBV6-6; CDR3 protein: CASSYLEPTGRSPLHF; CDR3 DNA: TGTGCCAGCAGTTACCTCGAGCCGACAGGCCGCTCACCCCTCCACTTT
clone size: NA; J gene: TRBJ1-5; D gene: TRBD1; V gene: TRBV4-1; CDR3 protein: CASSQTGVGSNQPQHF; CDR3 DNA: TGCGCCAGCAGCCAAACAGGGGTTGGGAGCAATCAGCCCCAGCATTTT
clone size: NA; J gene: TRBJ1-2; D gene: NA; V gene: TRBV24-1; CDR3 protein: CATSDSRNKNGYTF; CDR3 DNA: TGTGCCACCAGTGATTCCCGTAACAAGAATGGCTACACCTTC
clone size: NA; J gene: TRBJ2-3; D gene: NA; V gene: TRBV7-8; CDR3 protein: CASSLSVDTQYF; CDR3 DNA: TGTGCCAGCAGCTTATCGGTGGATACGCAGTATTTT
clone size: few; J gene: TRBJ2-1; D gene: NA; V gene: TRBV21-1; CDR3 protein: CASSTRDSPKPSYNEQFF; CDR3 DNA: TGTGCCAGCAGCACCCGGGACAGTCCCAAACCTTCCTACAATGAGCAGTTCTTC
clone size: NA; J gene: TRBJ2-1; D gene: TRBD2; V gene: TRBV7-9; CDR3 protein: CASSLVAGDRNEQFF; CDR3 DNA: TGTGCCAGCAGCTTAGTAGCGGGAGATAGGAATGAGCAGTTCTTC
clone size: NA; J gene: TRBJ1-3; D gene: TRBD1; V gene: TRBV7-8; CDR3 protein: CASSLPRTGGKNTIYF; CDR3 DNA: TGTGCCAGCAGCTTACCTCGGACAGGGGGTAAAAACACCATATATTTT
clone size: NA; J gene: TRBJ1-1; D gene: NA; V gene: TRBV5-4; CDR3 protein: CASSFQGKPEAFF; CDR3 DNA: TGTGCCAGCAGCTTCCAGGGGAAACCTGAAGCTTTCTTT
clone size: NA; J gene: TRBJ2-7; D gene: TRBD2; V gene: TRBV7-2; CDR3 protein: CASSPGLAVRQYF; CDR3 DNA: TGTGCCAGCAGCCCGGGACTAGCGGTTCGGCAGTACTTC
clone size: NA; J gene: TRBJ1-4; D gene: NA; V gene: TRBV19; CDR3 protein: CASSIGSGAKGTNEKLFF; CDR3 DNA: TGTGCCAGTAGTATAGGGTCAGGGGCAAAGGGAACTAATGAAAAACTGTTTTTT
clone size: once; J gene: TRBJ2-6; D gene: TRBD1; V gene: TRBV5-4; CDR3 protein: CASSAKDRAIGSGANVLTF; CDR3 DNA: TGTGCCAGCAGCGCCAAGGACAGGGCAATTGGCTCTGGGGCCAACGTCCTGACTTTC
clone size: once; J gene: TRBJ1-1; D gene: TRBD1; V gene: TRBV29-1; CDR3 protein: CSGETGLVTEAFF; CDR3 DNA: TGCAGCGGGGAGACAGGGTTGGTCACTGAAGCTTTCTTT
clone size: NA; J gene: TRBJ2-1; D gene: TRBD2; V gene: TRBV7-6; CDR3 protein: CASSLKRGGPDEQFF; CDR3 DNA: TGTGCCAGCAGCTTAAAACGGGGGGGCCCCGATGAGCAGTTCTTC
clone size: NA; J gene: TRBJ2-7; D gene: TRBD1; V gene: TRBV6-5; CDR3 protein: CASSYFQGAYEQYF; CDR3 DNA: TGTGCCAGCAGTTACTTTCAGGGGGCCTACGAGCAGTACTTC
clone size: NA; J gene: TRBJ2-5; D gene: TRBD2; V gene: TRBV19; CDR3 protein: CAIIGLAGAIQETQYF; CDR3 DNA: TGTGCCATCATCGGACTAGCGGGGGCCATTCAAGAGACCCAGTACTTC
clone size: few; J gene: TRBJ1-2; D gene: NA; V gene: TRBV19; CDR3 protein: CASSATSTVYGYTF; CDR3 DNA: TGTGCCAGTAGTGCAACCTCGACAGTCTATGGCTACACCTTC
clone size: NA; J gene: TRBJ1-1; D gene: NA; V gene: TRBV9; CDR3 protein: CASSSSDSMNTEAFF; CDR3 DNA: TGTGCCAGCTCCTCGTCCGACAGCATGAACACTGAAGCTTTCTTT
clone size: NA; J gene: TRBJ2-7; D gene: NA; V gene: TRBV4-1; CDR3 protein: CASSQASRASYEQYF; CDR3 DNA: TGCGCCAGCAGCCAAGCCTCCAGGGCGTCCTACGAGCAGTACTTC
clone size: NA; J gene: TRBJ2-2; D gene: TRBD2; V gene: TRBV19; CDR3 protein: CISGRADGTGELFF; CDR3 DNA: TGCATTAGCGGGAGGGCGGATGGGACCGGGGAGCTGTTTTTT
clone size: once; J gene: TRBJ2-7; D gene: NA; V gene: TRBV6-2/TRBV6-3; CDR3 protein: CASSYSTSSYEQYF; CDR3 DNA: TGTGCCAGCAGTTACTCAACTAGCTCCTACGAGCAGTACTTC
clone size: NA; J gene: TRBJ2-1; D gene: TRBD2; V gene: TRBV29-1; CDR3 protein: CSGSGGFYDEQFF; CDR3 DNA: TGCAGCGGTTCCGGGGGGTTTTACGATGAGCAGTTCTTC
clone size: NA; J gene: TRBJ1-5; D gene: NA; V gene: TRBV15; CDR3 protein: CATSSPMGRYQPQHF; CDR3 DNA: TGTGCCACCAGCAGTCCGATGGGCAGGTATCAGCCCCAGCATTTT
clone size: NA; J gene: TRBJ1-2; D gene: TRBD1; V gene: TRBV2; CDR3 protein: CASSGTGNGYGYTF; CDR3 DNA: TGTGCCAGCAGTGGGACAGGGAACGGTTATGGCTACACCTTC
clone size: once; J gene: TRBJ2-7; D gene: TRBD1; V gene: TRBV28; CDR3 protein: CASSPTTGGRYEQYF; CDR3 DNA: TGTGCCAGCAGTCCCACGACAGGGGGTCGCTACGAGCAGTACTTC
clone size: NA; J gene: TRBJ2-7; D gene: TRBD1; V gene: TRBV11-2; CDR3 protein: CASSKGDRGGHEQYF; CDR3 DNA: TGTGCCAGCAGCAAAGGGGACAGGGGTGGACACGAGCAGTACTTC
clone size: NA; J gene: TRBJ1-2; D gene: NA; V gene: TRBV5-4; CDR3 protein: CASSLVQGGGYTF; CDR3 DNA: TGTGCCAGCAGCTTGGTACAGGGCGGTGGCTACACCTTC
clone size: NA; J gene: TRBJ1-1; D gene: NA; V gene: TRBV18; CDR3 protein: CASSPLRLSQGITEAFF; CDR3 DNA: TGTGCCAGCTCACCTTTACGGCTCAGTCAGGGGATCACTGAAGCTTTCTTT